Reported below is one TCR beta chain. The source of the sample is a study of technical replicates of blood from several donors. Some clones are missing from TCRdb's copy, which holds only in-frame ones; the method was immunoSEQ multiplex PCR. This repertoire shows tens of thousands of clones, around 94% found once; its top ten account for less than 0.3%. Germline CDR1 SGHNT, CDR2 YYREEE (reference sequence). V was trimmed by 4 bases and J by 5 bases, leaving 15 bases between them. This CDR3 has 14 amino acids. The chain is built from TRBV5-4 and TRBJ1-1; no clear D. This TCR was sampled from a human donor in good health. Source material: T cells isolated from PBMCs. As DNA, the CDR3 is TGTGCCAGCAGCGCCGCAGAGGCCTTGACTGAAGCTTTCTTT. This gives the protein CASSAAEALTEAFF.